The rows below give T cell receptor beta chains drawn from one sample of a study of graft-versus-host responses after intestinal transplantation. TCRdb's copy holds only in-frame clones and misses some; the assay was immunoSEQ multiplex PCR. The repertoire includes 90,000 to 130,000 clones, about 92% of them detected once, and approximately 1% sits in the top ten. These receptors are not linked to any known antigen. This material consisted of unstimulated CD8+ T cells sorted from spleen or lymph node cells, taken before transplant. The receptors were gathered from a human donor who was the organ donor for an intestinal transplant. Each CDR3 is given with its conserved first and last residue. The order of the fields is J gene, D gene, CDR3 length, clone size, V gene, CDR3 protein, CDR3 DNA. D genes are given only for firm matches. Only some rows state a clone size, as once, few, many or a class for expanded clones.

J gene: TRBJ2-7; D gene: .; CDR3 length: 15; clone size: once; V gene: TRBV6-5; CDR3 protein: CASGETGLRLYEQYF; CDR3 DNA: TGTGCCAGCGGAGAGACGGGCTTGCGGCTCTACGAGCAGTACTTC
J gene: TRBJ1-5; D gene: TRBD1; CDR3 length: 14; clone size: once; V gene: TRBV27; CDR3 protein: CASRQGASNQPQHF; CDR3 DNA: TGTGCCAGCAGACAGGGGGCGAGCAATCAGCCCCAGCATTTT
J gene: TRBJ2-3; D gene: TRBD2; CDR3 length: 15; clone size: .; V gene: TRBV6-1; CDR3 protein: CASSAETSSTDTQYF; CDR3 DNA: TGTGCCAGCAGTGCCGAGACTAGCAGCACAGATACGCAGTATTTT
J gene: TRBJ1-2; D gene: .; CDR3 length: 15; clone size: once; V gene: TRBV27; CDR3 protein: CASSFNHISLYGYTF; CDR3 DNA: TGTGCCAGCAGTTTCAACCACATCTCGCTTTATGGCTACACCTTC
J gene: TRBJ2-7; D gene: .; CDR3 length: 14; clone size: .; V gene: TRBV5-1; CDR3 protein: CASIRRATHYEQYF; CDR3 DNA: TGCGCCAGCATTAGGCGGGCAACTCACTACGAGCAGTACTTC
J gene: TRBJ2-7; D gene: TRBD2; CDR3 length: 16; clone size: .; V gene: TRBV19; CDR3 protein: CASSMGLAGASYEQYF; CDR3 DNA: TGTGCCAGTAGTATGGGACTAGCGGGGGCTTCTTACGAGCAGTACTTC
J gene: TRBJ2-2; D gene: .; CDR3 length: 15; clone size: .; V gene: TRBV6-4; CDR3 protein: CASTTTAAVAGELFF; CDR3 DNA: TGTGCCAGCACTACGACTGCCGCAGTTGCCGGGGAGCTGTTTTTT
J gene: TRBJ2-7; D gene: TRBD2; CDR3 length: 14; clone size: .; V gene: TRBV5-1; CDR3 protein: CASRIAGGPLEQYF; CDR3 DNA: TGCGCCAGCAGGATAGCGGGAGGGCCTCTCGAGCAGTACTTC
J gene: TRBJ1-5; D gene: .; CDR3 length: 19; clone size: .; V gene: TRBV21-1; CDR3 protein: CASSKVCGDRTYSNQPQHF; CDR3 DNA: TGTGCCAGCAGCAAAGTCTGCGGGGACAGGACTTATAGCAATCAGCCCCAGCATTTT
J gene: TRBJ2-3; D gene: TRBD2; CDR3 length: 15; clone size: .; V gene: TRBV27; CDR3 protein: CASSPTSGRGDTQYF; CDR3 DNA: TGTGCCAGCAGTCCTACTAGCGGGAGAGGGGATACGCAGTATTTT
J gene: TRBJ1-1; D gene: .; CDR3 length: 16; clone size: .; V gene: TRBV19; CDR3 protein: CASSIGGGSKNTEAFF; CDR3 DNA: TGTGCCAGTAGTATAGGGGGAGGCAGTAAGAACACTGAAGCTTTCTTT
J gene: TRBJ2-1; D gene: .; CDR3 length: 15; clone size: .; V gene: TRBV27; CDR3 protein: CASSWGTAGANEQFF; CDR3 DNA: TGTGCCAGCAGTTGGGGGACTGCGGGCGCAAATGAGCAGTTCTTC
J gene: TRBJ1-5; D gene: .; CDR3 length: 12; clone size: .; V gene: TRBV27; CDR3 protein: CASSLMGQPQHF; CDR3 DNA: TGTGCCAGCAGTTTAATGGGTCAGCCCCAGCATTTT
J gene: TRBJ2-5; D gene: .; CDR3 length: 16; clone size: .; V gene: TRBV21-1; CDR3 protein: CASSNLERNSLETQYF; CDR3 DNA: TGTGCCAGCAGCAATTTGGAGCGAAACTCCCTAGAGACCCAGTACTTC
J gene: TRBJ1-5; D gene: .; CDR3 length: 14; clone size: .; V gene: TRBV6-1; CDR3 protein: CASSEGLEAQPQHF; CDR3 DNA: TGTGCCAGCAGTGAAGGGTTGGAGGCACAGCCCCAGCATTTT
J gene: TRBJ2-3; D gene: .; CDR3 length: 15; clone size: .; V gene: TRBV6-5; CDR3 protein: CASNQGPTSTDTQYF; CDR3 DNA: TGTGCCAGCAATCAGGGTCCTACTAGCACAGATACGCAGTATTTT
J gene: TRBJ1-4; D gene: .; CDR3 length: 14; clone size: .; V gene: TRBV7-9; CDR3 protein: CASSPLSANEKLFF; CDR3 DNA: TGTGCCAGCAGCCCGCTTTCCGCAAATGAAAAACTGTTTTTT
J gene: TRBJ1-4; D gene: .; CDR3 length: 14; clone size: .; V gene: TRBV9; CDR3 protein: CASSVDSTNEKLFF; CDR3 DNA: TGTGCCAGCAGCGTAGATAGTACTAATGAAAAACTGTTTTTT
J gene: TRBJ1-1; D gene: .; CDR3 length: 11; clone size: once; V gene: TRBV29-1; CDR3 protein: CSVDRDTEAFF; CDR3 DNA: TGCAGCGTTGACAGGGACACTGAAGCTTTCTTT
J gene: TRBJ2-1; D gene: TRBD2; CDR3 length: 16; clone size: .; V gene: TRBV7-8; CDR3 protein: CASSLELAGGYNEQFF; CDR3 DNA: TGTGCCAGCAGCTTAGAACTAGCGGGAGGGTACAATGAGCAGTTCTTC
J gene: TRBJ2-3; D gene: TRBD2; CDR3 length: 16; clone size: .; V gene: TRBV7-2; CDR3 protein: CASSLASGRSTDTQYF; CDR3 DNA: TGTGCCAGCAGCTTAGCGAGCGGGAGGAGCACAGATACGCAGTATTTT
J gene: TRBJ2-7; D gene: .; CDR3 length: 12; clone size: .; V gene: TRBV21-1; CDR3 protein: CASRTGGYEQYF; CDR3 DNA: TGTGCCAGCAGGACAGGGGGCTACGAGCAGTACTTC
J gene: TRBJ1-1; D gene: .; CDR3 length: 15; clone size: .; V gene: TRBV6-5; CDR3 protein: CASRRGRFSFTEAFF; CDR3 DNA: TGTGCCAGCAGAAGAGGCAGGTTTTCCTTCACTGAAGCTTTCTTT
J gene: TRBJ2-7; D gene: .; CDR3 length: 17; clone size: .; V gene: TRBV25-1; CDR3 protein: CASSDLGRGIRPYEQYF; CDR3 DNA: TGTGCCAGCAGTGATTTAGGCCGGGGGATAAGGCCTTACGAGCAGTACTTC
J gene: TRBJ2-3; D gene: TRBD1; CDR3 length: 15; clone size: once; V gene: TRBV7-3; CDR3 protein: CASSRTGGLTDTQYF; CDR3 DNA: TGTGCCAGCAGCCGAACAGGGGGGCTTACAGATACGCAGTATTTT